This T cell receptor beta chain was identified in a study of blood T cells in healthy people across ages. Study-level findings and limits: As age increased, TCR beta diversity per million T cells fell in a roughly linear fashion. Investigators viewed diversity estimates from one million T cells as underestimates, the study reported. Because donor CMV status was unknown, expanded clonotype changes were possibly confounded.

Alongside a J-beta primer mix, a sample-barcoded 5' primer served in a second PCR lasting roughly 6 to 12 cycles. Every cDNA molecule carried a tag from a template-switch adaptor bearing 12 random nucleotides. Each CDR3 protein is one row after TCRdb ran MiXCR on the 5' RACE reads. The sample lists approximately 1,700,000 distinct CDR3 sequences; around 40% were seen once. Concerning this clonotype: Its antigen is unidentified.

Germline V gives CDR1 GTSNPN, CDR2 SVGIG (reference sequence). V was cut by 5 bases and J by 3 bases, with 4 bases left in between. There are 11 residues in the CDR3. The clonotype originates from a human donor in good health. The chain is built from TRBV30 and TRBJ1-4; no definite D call. The specimen was blood. CDR3 in amino acids: CAWGPNEKLFF. The CDR3 DNA is TGTGCCTGGGGACCTAATGAAAAACTGTTTTTT.